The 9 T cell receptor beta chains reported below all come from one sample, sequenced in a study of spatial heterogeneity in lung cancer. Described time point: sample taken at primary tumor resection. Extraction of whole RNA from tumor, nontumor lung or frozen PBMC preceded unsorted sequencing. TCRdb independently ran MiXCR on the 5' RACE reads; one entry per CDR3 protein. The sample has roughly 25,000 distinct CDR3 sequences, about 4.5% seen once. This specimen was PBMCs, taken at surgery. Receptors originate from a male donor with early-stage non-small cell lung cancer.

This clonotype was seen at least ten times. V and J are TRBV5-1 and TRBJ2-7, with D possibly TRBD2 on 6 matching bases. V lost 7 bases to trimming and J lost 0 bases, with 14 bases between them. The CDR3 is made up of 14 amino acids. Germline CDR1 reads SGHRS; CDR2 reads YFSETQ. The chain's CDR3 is CASGASDTSYEQYF. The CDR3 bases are TGCGCCAGCGGGGCTAGCGATACCTCCTACGAGCAGTACTTC.

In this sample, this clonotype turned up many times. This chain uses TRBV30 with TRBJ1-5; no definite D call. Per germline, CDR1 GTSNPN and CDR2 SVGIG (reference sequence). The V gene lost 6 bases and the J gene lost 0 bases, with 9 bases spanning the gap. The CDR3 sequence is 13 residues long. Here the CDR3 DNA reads TGTGCCTGCACCAGGAATAGCAATCAGCCCCAGCATTTT. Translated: CACTRNSNQPQHF.

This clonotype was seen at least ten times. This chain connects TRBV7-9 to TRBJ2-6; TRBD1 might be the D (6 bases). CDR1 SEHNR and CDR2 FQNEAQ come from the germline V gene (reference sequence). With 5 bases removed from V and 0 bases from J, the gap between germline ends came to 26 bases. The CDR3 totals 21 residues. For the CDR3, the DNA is TGTGCCAGCAGCCCACCCCGGACAGAAGTTATCCTTAGCTCTGGGGCCAACGTCCTGACTTTC. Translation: CASSPPRTEVILSSGANVLTF.

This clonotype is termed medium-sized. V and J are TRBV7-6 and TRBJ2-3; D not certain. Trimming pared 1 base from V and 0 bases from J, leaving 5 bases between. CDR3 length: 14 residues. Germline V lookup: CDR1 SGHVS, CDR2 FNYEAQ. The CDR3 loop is CASSLDGSTDTQYF. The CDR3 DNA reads TGTGCCAGCAGCTTAGATGGTAGCACAGATACGCAGTATTTT.

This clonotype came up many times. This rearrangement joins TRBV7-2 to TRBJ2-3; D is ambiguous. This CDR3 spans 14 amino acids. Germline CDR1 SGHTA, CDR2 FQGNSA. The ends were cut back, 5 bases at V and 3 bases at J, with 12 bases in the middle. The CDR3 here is CASSPRYQTDTQYF. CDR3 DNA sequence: TGTGCCAGCAGCCCCCGATACCAAACAGATACGCAGTATTTT.

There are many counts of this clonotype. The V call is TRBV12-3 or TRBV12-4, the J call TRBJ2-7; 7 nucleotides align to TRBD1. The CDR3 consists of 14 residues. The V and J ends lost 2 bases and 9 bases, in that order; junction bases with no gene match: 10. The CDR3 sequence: CASSLNRGAILQYF. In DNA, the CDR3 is TGTGCCAGCAGTTTAAACAGGGGCGCAATCTTGCAGTACTTC.

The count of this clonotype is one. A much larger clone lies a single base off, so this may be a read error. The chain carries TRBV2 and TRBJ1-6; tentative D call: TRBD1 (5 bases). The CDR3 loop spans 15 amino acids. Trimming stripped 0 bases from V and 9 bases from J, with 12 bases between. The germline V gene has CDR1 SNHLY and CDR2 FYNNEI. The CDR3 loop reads CASSEARARTSPLHF. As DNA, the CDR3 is TGTGCCAGCAGTGAAGCCAGGGCGAGGACTTCACCCCTCCACTTT.

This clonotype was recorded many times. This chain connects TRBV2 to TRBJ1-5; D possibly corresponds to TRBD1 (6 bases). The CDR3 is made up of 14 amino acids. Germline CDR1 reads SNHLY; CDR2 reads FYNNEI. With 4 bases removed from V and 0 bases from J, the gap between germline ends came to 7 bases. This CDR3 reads CASSVQGSNQPQHF. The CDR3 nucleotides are TGTGCCAGCAGTGTACAGGGTAGCAATCAGCCCCAGCATTTT. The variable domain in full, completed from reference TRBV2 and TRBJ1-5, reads EPEVTQTPSHQVTQMGQEVILRCVPISNHLYFYWYRQILGQKVEFLVSFYNNEISEKSEIFDDQFSVERPDGSNFTLKIRSTKLEDSAMYFCASSVQGSNQPQHFGDGTRLSIL.

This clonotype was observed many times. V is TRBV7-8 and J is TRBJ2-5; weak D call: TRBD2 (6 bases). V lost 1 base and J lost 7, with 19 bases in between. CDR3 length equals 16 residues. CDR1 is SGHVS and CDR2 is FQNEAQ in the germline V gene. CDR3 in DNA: TGTGCCAGCAGCTTAGAAGACCCCGGGGCCGGGGGGACCCAGTACTTC. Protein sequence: CASSLEDPGAGGTQYF.